The 25 T cell receptor beta chains below come from one sample, sequenced in a study of blood T cell repertoires in COVID-19. Profiling relied on immunoSEQ multiplex PCR, and the TCRdb table lists in-frame clones only, not all of them. The sample includes 300,000 to 500,000 clones, 85% to 90% of them seen just once. The specimen was PBMCs or T cells enriched from blood (not recorded which). The origin of the receptors is a woman aged 30 to 39 with acute COVID-19.

In DNA, the CDR3 is TGTGCCAGCAGCTTAACGGGAGGGCTGGGCTATGGCTACACCTTC. It codes for CASSLTGGLGYGYTF. V and J are TRBV7-3 and TRBJ1-2; no reliable D call. V was cut by 0 bases and J by 4 bases, with 12 bases left in between. The CDR3 extends over 15 amino acids. Germline V gene data show CDR1 as SGHTA and CDR2 as FQGTGA.

The V gene is TRBV5-4, the J gene TRBJ2-1; possible D gene TRBD1, 5 bases. There are 15 residues in the CDR3. Germline CDR1 and CDR2: SGHNT and YYREEE (reference sequence). Between the trimmed V and J ends, which lost 5 bases and 0 bases, there was a span of 12 bases. The CDR3 DNA sequence: TGTGCCAGCAGAACTGACAGAGGCTCCTACAATGAGCAGTTCTTC. It encodes CASRTDRGSYNEQFF.

This chain joins TRBV2 and TRBJ1-5; D might be TRBD1 (6 bases). The CDR3 consists of 14 residues. Germline CDR1 SNHLY, CDR2 FYNNEI. V shed 5 bases and J shed 4 bases, with 12 bases lying between them. CDR3 in amino acids: CASSTGSGNQPQHF. The CDR3 region has the DNA TGTGCCAGCAGTACAGGGTCCGGGAATCAGCCCCAGCATTTT. The whole variable domain, remainder taken from reference TRBV2 and TRBJ1-5, is EPEVTQTPSHQVTQMGQEVILRCVPISNHLYFYWYRQILGQKVEFLVSFYNNEISEKSEIFDDQFSVERPDGSNFTLKIRSTKLEDSAMYFCASSTGSGNQPQHFGDGTRLSIL.

The chain recombines TRBV23-1 with TRBJ2-7, with 7 bases fitting TRBD1. TRBV23-1 falls under the ORF class, with uncertain function. V was clipped by 9 bases and J by 1 base; unmatched bases: 9. The CDR3 consists of 14 residues. CDR3 sequence (DNA): TGCGCCAGTCACTCGGGACAGAAATCCTACGAGCAGTACTTC. Its protein product is CASHSGQKSYEQYF.

The chain recombines TRBV29-1 with TRBJ1-2, with TRBD1 matching over 7 bases. The CDR3 is made up of 15 amino acids. Germline V gives CDR1 SQVTM, CDR2 ANQGSEA. V lost 6 bases to trimming and J lost 3 bases; unmatched junction nucleotides: 13. The CDR3 DNA reads TGCAGCGTCGGAGGACAGGCGAGCCAGGACTATGGCTACACCTTC. It specifies CSVGGQASQDYGYTF.

This sequence joins TRBV7-9 and TRBJ1-2; possibly TRBD1 for D (6 bases). The CDR3 spans 16 residues. Trimming left V 5 bases short and J 1 base short, with 17 bases between. Germline V gene lookup returns CDR1 SEHNR and CDR2 FQNEAQ (reference sequence). CDR3 bases: TGTGCCAGCAGCACTATCAGGGGTCGGGGTAACTATGGCTACACCTTC. The encoded protein is CASSTIRGRGNYGYTF. The full variable domain, with the rest looked up from reference TRBV7-9 and TRBJ1-2, is DTGVSQNPRHKITKRGQNVTFRCDPISEHNRLYWYRQTLGQGPEFLTYFQNEAQLEKSRLLSDRFSAERPKGSFSTLEIQRTEQGDSAMYLCASSTIRGRGNYGYTFGSGTRLTVV.

V and J are TRBV19 and TRBJ2-7; maybe TRBD2 (5 bases). CDR3 length equals 13 residues. The germline CDR1 and CDR2 sequences are LNHDA and SQIVND (reference sequence). With 5 bases removed from V and 6 bases from J, the gap between germline ends came to 14 bases. In nucleotides, the CDR3 is TGTGCCAGTAGTCTGGGGAGTCGTAGCGAGCAGTACTTC. It specifies CASSLGSRSEQYF.

This chain uses TRBV7-2 with TRBJ2-7; 7 positions agree with TRBD1. CDR1 and CDR2 from the germline V gene are SGHTA and FQGNSA. The CDR3 consists of 18 residues. The trim removed 2 bases at V and 3 bases at J, leaving 16 bases unmatched. CDR3: CASSLRSVAGGSFYEQYF. CDR3 nucleotides: TGTGCCAGCAGCTTAAGGTCGGTCGCAGGGGGTAGTTTCTACGAGCAGTACTTC. Full variable domain (remainder filled in from reference TRBV7-2 and TRBJ2-7): GAGVSQSPSNKVTEKGKDVELRCDPISGHTALYWYRQSLGQGLEFLIYFQGNSAPDKSGLPSDRFSAERTGGSVSTLTIQRTQQEDSAVYLCASSLRSVAGGSFYEQYFGPGTRLTVT.

The rearrangement uses TRBV5-6 and TRBJ1-3, with 7 bases aligning to TRBD1. With 0 bases clipped from V and 3 bases from J, the junction kept 9 bases outside the gene matches. CDR1 and CDR2 (germline): SGHDT, YYEEEE. This CDR3 comprises 17 residues. The CDR3 loop is CASSLGSGGGLGNTIYF. The CDR3 nucleotides are TGTGCCAGCAGCTTGGGGTCAGGAGGGGGCCTTGGAAACACCATATATTTT.

This chain links TRBV11-1 with TRBJ1-2; 11 bases align to TRBD1. The germline V gene has CDR1 SGHAT and CDR2 FQDESV (reference sequence). The CDR3 spans 15 residues. Trimming removed 3 bases from V and 4 bases from J; junction bases left unmatched: 4. CDR3 nucleotides: TGTGCCAGCAGCTTCAGGACAGGGGGCGGCTATGGCTACACCTTC. Its translation: CASSFRTGGGYGYTF.

The chain links TRBV7-6 to TRBJ2-1, with a tentative D call TRBD2 (6 bases). The CDR3 contains 16 residues. CDR1 and CDR2 from the germline V gene are SGHVS and FNYEAQ. V gave up 2 bases and J gave up 5 bases, with 16 bases separating them. The CDR3, as DNA: TGTGCCAGCAGCTTATTTGTTTCTAGCGAGAACAATGAGCAGTTCTTC. It encodes CASSLFVSSENNEQFF.

The chain employs TRBV5-6 and TRBJ2-2; 12 bases are shared with TRBD2. V shed 2 bases and J 6 bases; nucleotides not matched to a gene: 8. The CDR3 is 17 residues long. Germline assignment: CDR1 SGHDT and CDR2 YYEEEE. CDR3: CASSFRLAGVYPGELFF. In nucleotides, the CDR3 is TGTGCCAGCAGCTTCCGACTAGCGGGGGTTTATCCCGGGGAGCTGTTTTTT.

This clone was seen a single time. The CDR3 spells CASSWRQGASGNTIYF. The DNA of the CDR3 is TGTGCCAGCAGCTGGCGACAGGGGGCAAGTGGAAACACCATATATTTT. This sequence joins TRBV5-5 and TRBJ1-3; TRBD1 agrees at 10 bases. The CDR3 runs to 16 residues. The V and J ends lost 3 bases and 3 bases, in that order; junction bases with no gene match: 6. Germline V CDR1 and CDR2: SGHKS, YYEKEE (reference sequence). The complete variable domain, with remaining parts taken from reference TRBV5-5 and TRBJ1-3, reads DAGVTQSPTHLIKTRGQQVTLRCSPISGHKSVSWYQQVLGQGPQFIFQYYEKEERGRGNFPDRFSARQFPNYSSELNVNALLLGDSALYLCASSWRQGASGNTIYFGEGSWLTVV.

Details on this clone: Within the sample, other DNA sequences also encode this same CDR3. The chain joins TRBV4-1 to TRBJ2-7, with D possibly matching TRBD1 (7 bases). The CDR3 is 15 residues long. The V gene's germline CDR1 is MGHRA and CDR2 YSYEKL. V lost 1 base and J lost 0, with 10 bases in between. In DNA, the CDR3 is TGCGCCAGCAGCCAAGGACAGGGAGGCTCCTACGAGCAGTACTTC. Amino acid sequence: CASSQGQGGSYEQYF.

The chain carries TRBV9 and TRBJ1-2; possible D gene TRBD1, 6 bases. V was shortened by 0 bases and J by 4 bases, with 13 bases between the two germline ends. The CDR3 length is 15 residues. Germline values: CDR1 SGDLS, CDR2 YYNGEE. Here the CDR3 reads CASSVGQGQSYGYTF. The CDR3 nucleotides read TGTGCCAGCAGCGTAGGTCAGGGGCAGTCCTATGGCTACACCTTC.

This clone has only a few counts. The chain recombines TRBV5-4 with TRBJ1-1; no firm D call. CDR3 length equals 13 residues. V was clipped by 6 bases and J by 7 bases, with 16 bases between them. The V gene's germline CDR1 is SGHNT and CDR2 YYREEE (reference sequence). CDR3 DNA: TGTGCCAGCATTCCACTTGGTCGGGGTGAAGCTTTCTTT. This gives the protein CASIPLGRGEAFF.

The CDR3 reads CASTWDSPQETQYF. The CDR3 DNA reads as TGCGCCAGCACTTGGGACAGTCCCCAAGAGACCCAGTACTTC. J is TRBJ2-5 and V is TRBV5-1; TRBD1 matches 7 bases. Germline loops: CDR1 SGHRS, CDR2 YFSETQ. This CDR3 has 14 residues. Trimming took 6 bases from V and 1 from J; bases not matched to a gene: 6.

The chain recombines TRBV5-1 with TRBJ1-6, with TRBD1 matching over 10 bases. This CDR3 has 14 residues. The V gene's germline CDR1 is SGHRS and CDR2 YFSETQ. With 3 bases clipped from V and 8 bases from J, the junction kept 2 bases outside the gene matches. DNA of the CDR3: TGCGCCAGCAGCTCCGGACAGGGGGATTCACCCCTCCACTTT. Translating it yields CASSSGQGDSPLHF. Supplemented by reference TRBV5-1 and TRBJ1-6, the full variable domain reads KAGVTQTPRYLIKTRGQQVTLSCSPISGHRSVSWYQQTPGQGLQFLFEYFSETQRNKGNFPGRFSGRQFSNSRSEMNVSTLELGDSALYLCASSSGQGDSPLHFGNGTRLTVT.

This clone has a handful of counts. V and J are TRBV2 and TRBJ2-7; TRBD1 aligns across 7 bases. With V trimmed by 4 bases and J by 5 bases, 8 bases remained unmatched. Germline values: CDR1 SNHLY, CDR2 FYNNEI. The CDR3 is made up of 14 amino acids. The CDR3 DNA reads TGTGCCAGCAGTGTTGAAAGGGGGCCTCACGAGCAGTACTTC. Translating it yields CASSVERGPHEQYF.

The V call is TRBV9, the J call TRBJ2-3; TRBD1 is a possible D gene (6 bases). CDR3 length: 15 amino acids. V was cut by 1 base and J by 2 bases, with 11 bases left in between. CDR1 and CDR2 from the germline V gene are SGDLS and YYNGEE. The CDR3 spells CASSVLGGNTDTQYF. CDR3 in DNA: TGTGCCAGCAGCGTACTAGGGGGAAACACAGATACGCAGTATTTT. The full variable domain, its missing parts supplied by reference TRBV9 and TRBJ2-3, is DSGVTQTPKHLITATGQRVTLRCSPRSGDLSVYWYQQSLDQGLQFLIQYYNGEERAKGNILERFSAQQFPDLHSELNLSSLELGDSALYFCASSVLGGNTDTQYFGPGTRLTVL.

J is TRBJ1-3 and V is TRBV3-1 (or the pseudogene TRBV3-2); D is ambiguous. CDR3 size: 15 residues. The V and J ends lost 4 bases and 7 bases respectively, with 17 bases between them. The germline CDR1 and CDR2 sequences are LGHDT and YNNKEL (reference sequence). Here the CDR3 reads CASSPFDGPGNTIYF. DNA of the CDR3: TGTGCCAGCAGCCCCTTCGATGGTCCCGGGAACACCATATATTTT.

This clone was observed once. The J gene is TRBJ2-1, the V gene TRBV15; 8 positions match TRBD1. This CDR3 has 13 amino acids. Trimming cost V 6 bases and J 14 bases; bases outside gene matches: 12. CDR1 is LNHNV, CDR2 YYDKDF, per germline (reference sequence). For the CDR3, the DNA is TGTGCCACCAGTATGGACAGGGAGCAACACGAGTTCTTC. Translation gives CATSMDREQHEFF.

The chain joins TRBV7-4 to TRBJ1-6; D perhaps matches TRBD1 (5 bases). V lost 5 bases, J lost 3 bases, and 17 bases lay in between. Germline V lookup: CDR1 SGHVT, CDR2 SQSDAQ. The CDR3 contains 17 residues. The DNA for the CDR3 is TGTGCCAGCAGCCCCTACGCAGGGTTCGGCTATAATTCACCCCTCCACTTT. Amino acid sequence: CASSPYAGFGYNSPLHF.

The CDR3 coding sequence is TGCGCCAGCAGCTCAGGGACAGCAAACACTGAAGCTTTCTTT. This sequence encodes CASSSGTANTEAFF. The rearrangement links TRBV5-1 to TRBJ1-1; 7 positions agree with TRBD1. The CDR3 runs to 14 residues. The junction had 4 bases not matched to a gene; V was cut back by 3 bases and J by 2 bases. Germline CDR1 and CDR2: SGHRS and YFSETQ.

CDR3 nucleotides: TGTGCCAGCAGTTTCTCAGGGTTGCAGCCCCAGCATTTT. Its protein product is CASSFSGLQPQHF. V gene TRBV12-3 or TRBV12-4 combines with J gene TRBJ1-5; the D gene is possibly TRBD1 (5 bases). V was shortened by 3 bases and J by 7 bases, with 10 bases between the two germline ends. This CDR3 comprises 13 residues.